The 22 T cell receptor beta chains below were found in one sample sequenced in a study of cytomegalovirus exposure and HLA in healthy donors. The PCR was carried out with 60 Vbeta primers and 13 Jbeta primers. Produced via immunoSEQ multiplex PCR; TCRdb's table is partial and in-frame only. The sample carries roughly 140,000 clones, less than 9.5% recorded once. Sequencing was carried out using PBMCs. The receptors here all came from a male donor in good health and CMV-seronegative.

The chain employs TRBV7-2 and TRBJ2-2; TRBD1 is a possible D gene (5 bases). Deletions cut 4 bases from V and 4 bases from J, with 13 bases between. The germline gives CDR1 SGHTA, CDR2 FQGNSA. The CDR3 is made up of 15 amino acids. For the CDR3, the DNA is TGTGCCAGCAGCTCTCAGGGTCAGGGCACCGGGGAGCTGTTTTTT. It specifies CASSSQGQGTGELFF.

The rearrangement joins TRBV9 to TRBJ2-7, with a tentative D call TRBD1 (6 bases). CDR1 is SGDLS and CDR2 is YYNGEE in the germline V gene. The V and J ends lost 0 bases and 1 base respectively, with 8 bases between them. The CDR3 is 14 residues long. The DNA of the CDR3 is TGTGCCAGCAGCGTAGAGGGGGTTTCCTACGAGCAGTACTTC. Its translation is CASSVEGVSYEQYF.

This chain joins TRBV28 and TRBJ1-2; 8 bases match TRBD1. CDR3 length: 15 amino acids. With 3 bases clipped from V and 4 bases from J, the junction kept 7 bases outside the gene matches. Germline CDR1 is MDHEN and CDR2 is SYDVKM. Here the CDR3 reads CASSFDRGEVYGYTF. The CDR3, as DNA: TGTGCCAGCAGTTTCGACAGGGGAGAGGTCTATGGCTACACCTTC.

There are a few counts of this clone. The CDR3 protein is CASSPPSRETQYF. In nucleotides, the CDR3 is TGTGCCAGCAGTCCCCCGTCGCGGGAGACCCAGTACTTC. V usage is TRBV28 and J usage is TRBJ2-5, with no clear D. CDR3 length: 13 residues. Germline assignment: CDR1 MDHEN and CDR2 SYDVKM. Trimming took off 5 bases at V and 5 bases at J, with 12 bases between the two ends.

This sequence joins TRBV7-7 and TRBJ2-1; 10 nucleotides line up with TRBD2. The CDR3 runs 16 residues. Per germline, CDR1 SSHAT and CDR2 FNYEAQ (reference sequence). V shed 5 bases, J shed 2 bases, and the junction held 6 bases outside the gene matches. The CDR3 loop is CASSAAGTSAYNEQFF. The CDR3 DNA reads as TGTGCCAGCAGCGCCGCCGGGACTAGCGCCTACAATGAGCAGTTCTTC.

Only a few counts were recorded for this clone. This chain uses TRBV7-9 with TRBJ2-7; the match to TRBD1 covers 11 bases. This CDR3 is built from 14 residues. The germline CDR1 and CDR2 sequences are SEHNR and FQNEAQ (reference sequence). V was pared by 4 bases and J by 2 bases, with 1 base of the junction left unmatched. Here the CDR3 reads CASSSGQGAYEQYF. The CDR3 nucleotides are TGTGCCAGCAGCTCGGGACAGGGGGCCTACGAGCAGTACTTC.

This clone was seen a few times. V is TRBV7-6 and J is TRBJ2-1, with D possibly matching TRBD1 (6 bases). The germline V and J ends were trimmed by 4 bases and 4 bases, with 8 bases remaining between them. The germline CDR1 and CDR2 sequences are SGHVS and FNYEAQ. This CDR3 spans 13 amino acids. Here the CDR3 reads CASSSTGYNEQFF. The CDR3 bases are TGTGCCAGCAGCTCGACAGGATACAATGAGCAGTTCTTC.

This chain links TRBV2 with TRBJ2-1; D may be TRBD2 (5 bases). There are 12 residues in the CDR3. V lost 5 bases to trimming and J lost 5 bases, with 7 bases between them. The germline gives CDR1 SNHLY, CDR2 FYNNEI. The CDR3 spells CASSRTDNEQFF. The DNA for the CDR3 is TGTGCCAGCAGTCGGACTGACAATGAGCAGTTCTTC.

This clone was seen more than once but under ten times. V and J are TRBV7-9 and TRBJ2-3, with D unclear. V was trimmed by 5 bases and J by 2 bases, leaving 8 bases between them. CDR1 and CDR2 (germline): SEHNR, FQNEAQ (reference sequence). The CDR3 is 13 amino acids. CDR3 region: CASSPTATDTQYF. CDR3 nucleotides: TGTGCCAGCAGCCCCACTGCCACAGATACGCAGTATTTT. Full variable domain (rest looked up from reference TRBV7-9 and TRBJ2-3): DTGVSQNPRHKITKRGQNVTFRCDPISEHNRLYWYRQTLGQGPEFLTYFQNEAQLEKSRLLSDRFSAERPKGSFSTLEIQRTEQGDSAMYLCASSPTATDTQYFGPGTRLTVL.

The chain uses TRBV7-2 and TRBJ2-1, with TRBD2 matching over 10 bases. J gave up 8 bases and V 6 bases, and 16 bases lay outside the gene matches. The germline V gene encodes CDR1 SGHTA and CDR2 FQGNSA. The CDR3 totals 17 residues. Here the CDR3 DNA reads TGTGCCAGCAGTAGAAACGGGGGGAGCGGGGGGGCCGATGAGCAGTTCTTC. This codes for CASSRNGGSGGADEQFF.

The chain carries TRBV9 and TRBJ2-2; TRBD1 matches at 10 bases. The V gene end was trimmed by 0 bases and the J gene end by 3 bases; junction bases not matched to a gene: 8. The germline V gene encodes CDR1 SGDLS and CDR2 YYNGEE. This CDR3 has 18 residues. CDR3 in DNA: TGTGCCAGCAGCGTAGGAGACAGGGGGCGCGTCGACACCGGGGAGCTGTTTTTT. Its protein is CASSVGDRGRVDTGELFF. The entire variable domain, with the rest obtained from reference TRBV9 and TRBJ2-2, is as follows: DSGVTQTPKHLITATGQRVTLRCSPRSGDLSVYWYQQSLDQGLQFLIQYYNGEERAKGNILERFSAQQFPDLHSELNLSSLELGDSALYFCASSVGDRGRVDTGELFFGEGSRLTVL.

Only a few counts were recorded for this clone. The rearrangement links TRBV7-9 to TRBJ2-1; TRBD1 matches at 7 bases. This CDR3 is 14 amino acids long. The V gene's germline CDR1 is SEHNR and CDR2 FQNEAQ (reference sequence). Trimming cost V 5 bases and J 3 bases; bases outside gene matches: 4. This chain's CDR3 is CASSPTGVYNEQFF. The CDR3 coding sequence is TGTGCCAGCAGCCCAACAGGGGTCTACAATGAGCAGTTCTTC.

This rearrangement joins TRBV27 to TRBJ2-1, with 9 bases identical to TRBD2. This CDR3 comprises 17 residues. The V and J ends lost 5 bases and 2 bases, in that order; junction bases with no gene match: 10. CDR1 and CDR2 (germline): MNHEY, SMNVEV (reference sequence). The CDR3 protein is CASSPLNAGGPYNEQFF. CDR3 in DNA: TGTGCCAGCAGTCCCCTGAATGCGGGAGGGCCCTACAATGAGCAGTTCTTC.

The chain is built from TRBV7-9 and TRBJ1-2, with 9 bases identical to TRBD1. CDR1 is SEHNR and CDR2 is FQNEAQ in the germline V gene (reference sequence). CDR3 size: 14 residues. V lost 4 bases to trimming and J lost 1 base; unmatched junction nucleotides: 1. This CDR3 reads CASSSGQGNYGYTF. The CDR3 nucleotides read TGTGCCAGCAGCTCGGGACAGGGTAACTATGGCTACACCTTC.

The chain has TRBV7-3 and TRBJ1-1, with 7 bases identical to TRBD1. The CDR3 sequence is 15 residues long. J was trimmed by 0 bases and V by 5 bases; bases with no gene match: 6. Germline V CDR1 and CDR2: SGHTA, FQGTGA. In DNA form, the CDR3 reads TGTGCCAGCAGCCCCACAGGGGATATGAACACTGAAGCTTTCTTT. As protein: CASSPTGDMNTEAFF.

This clone was seen only a few times. V is TRBV5-1 and J is TRBJ2-2; no reliable D call. Per germline, CDR1 SGHRS and CDR2 YFSETQ. The CDR3 has 13 residues. Trimming removed 4 bases at V and 6 bases at J, with 10 bases between. The CDR3 DNA is TGCGCCAGCAGCCCCCGAGGTGCCGGGGAGCTGTTTTTT. It specifies CASSPRGAGELFF.

The chain employs TRBV6-6 and TRBJ1-6; 9 nucleotides align to TRBD1. Trimming removed 5 bases from V and 6 bases from J; junction bases left unmatched: 8. This CDR3 spans 16 amino acids. CDR1 is MNHNY, CDR2 SVGAGI, per germline (reference sequence). The CDR3 loop reads CASSPNTGGRNSPLHF. In DNA, the CDR3 is TGTGCCAGCAGTCCAAATACAGGGGGCCGTAATTCACCCCTCCACTTT.

The chain combines TRBV28 with TRBJ1-2; D may be TRBD1 (6 bases). Germline CDR1 is MDHEN and CDR2 is SYDVKM. V was trimmed by 2 bases and J by 4 bases, leaving 20 bases between them. The CDR3 runs to 17 residues. As DNA, the CDR3 is TGTGCCAGCAGTTTAGGAATGGGCGGGGGGCAGGGCTATGGCTACACCTTC. Amino acids: CASSLGMGGGQGYGYTF.

This clone appeared a few times. The chain is built from TRBV5-6 and TRBJ2-1; a possible D gene is TRBD2 (6 bases). Looked up from germline, CDR1 is SGHDT and CDR2 is YYEEEE. The CDR3 contains 15 residues. V was pared by 0 bases and J by 2 bases, with 9 bases between. The CDR3 sequence is CASSLARGPYNEQFF. The CDR3 bases are TGTGCCAGCAGCTTGGCGCGGGGACCCTACAATGAGCAGTTCTTC. The whole variable domain, filled in from reference TRBV5-6 and TRBJ2-1, reads DAGVTQSPTHLIKTRGQQVTLRCSPKSGHDTVSWYQQALGQGPQFIFQYYEEEERQRGNFPDRFSGHQFPNYSSELNVNALLLGDSALYLCASSLARGPYNEQFFGPGTRLTVL.

This clone came up a few times. The CDR3 is CASSLALAGYNEQFF. In DNA, the CDR3 is TGTGCCAGCAGCTTAGCCCTAGCGGGTTACAATGAGCAGTTCTTC. This chain connects TRBV7-7 to TRBJ2-1; 8 bases agree with TRBD2. V was pared by 0 bases and J by 4 bases, with 2 bases of the junction left unmatched. This CDR3 spans 15 amino acids. In germline, CDR1 is SSHAT, CDR2 FNYEAQ (reference sequence). The variable domain in full, completed from reference TRBV7-7 and TRBJ2-1, reads GAGVSQSPRYKVTKRGQDVTLRCDPISSHATLYWYQQALGQGPEFLTYFNYEAQPDKSGLPSDRFSAERPEGSISTLTIQRTEQRDSAMYRCASSLALAGYNEQFFGPGTRLTVL.

A few counts support this clone. This sequence joins TRBV2 and TRBJ2-1; 9 bases are shared with TRBD2. Germline CDR1 is SNHLY and CDR2 is FYNNEI. The CDR3 totals 14 residues. Trimming took 3 bases from V and 4 from J; bases not matched to a gene: 1. CDR3 in DNA: TGTGCCAGCAGTGATGCGGGAGGGTACAATGAGCAGTTCTTC. Translation: CASSDAGGYNEQFF.

This chain joins TRBV5-4 and TRBJ2-3, with TRBD2 identical over 9 bases. Per germline, CDR1 SGHNT and CDR2 YYREEE (reference sequence). Germline trimming cut 4 bases from V and 2 bases from J; bases unmatched to any gene: 11. The CDR3 length is 17 residues. CDR3 residues: CASSPGASGILTDTQYF. The DNA of the CDR3 is TGTGCCAGCAGCCCGGGGGCTAGCGGGATACTCACAGATACGCAGTATTTT.